Listed here are 17 T cell receptor beta chains from one sample, sequenced in a study of T-cell reconstitution after alpha-beta-depleted transplantation in children. Unique molecular identifiers were incorporated during preparation of the TCRbeta library. TCRdb redid the calling of the PCR reads with MiXCR, one entry per CDR3 protein. This table has 250,000 to 300,000 distinct CDR3 sequences, over 8% appearing once. Material: PBMCs from the stem cell graft donor, obtained from the stem cell graft. The receptors derive from a human donor who donated a stem cell graft to a child with SCID.

In this sample, this clonotype turned up many times. The chain is built from TRBV7-9 and TRBJ1-2, with D unclear. With 6 bases removed from V and 5 bases from J, the gap between germline ends came to 16 bases. This CDR3 has 14 amino acids. Germline V CDR1 and CDR2: SEHNR, FQNEAQ (reference sequence). CDR3 DNA sequence: TGTGCCAGCAGATCCGGTGGAGGGTTGTATGGCTACACCTTC. Translating gives CASRSGGGLYGYTF.

This clonotype was picked up many times. J is TRBJ1-1 and V is TRBV25-1, with 7 bases matching TRBD1. V trimming: 8 bases; J trimming: 3 bases; junction bases outside the gene matches: 9. This CDR3 is 14 amino acids long. The germline V gene has CDR1 MGHDK and CDR2 SYGVNS. Here the CDR3 reads CASQETGFDTEAFF. Here the CDR3 DNA reads TGTGCCAGCCAAGAGACAGGGTTTGACACTGAAGCTTTCTTT.

This clonotype was seen many times. The gene calls are TRBV29-1 and TRBJ2-1; no firm D call. Germline CDR1 SQVTM, CDR2 ANQGSEA. Trimming took 4 bases from V and 4 from J, leaving 14 bases between them. The CDR3 contains 14 residues. The CDR3 nucleotides are TGCAGCGTTGGGCCCTCGGGCCCATACAATGAGCAGTTCTTC. Its protein product is CSVGPSGPYNEQFF.

In this sample, this clonotype turned up many times. The chain uses TRBV20-1 and TRBJ2-3; D may match TRBD1 or TRBD2 (6 bases each). Germline CDR1 and CDR2: DFQATT and SNEGSKA (reference sequence). Trimming removed 0 bases at V and 4 bases at J, with 20 bases between. The CDR3 totals 17 residues. CDR3 region: CSARDARLVRGPDTQYF. Here the CDR3 DNA reads TGCAGTGCTAGAGATGCCCGACTAGTCCGGGGGCCAGATACGCAGTATTTT.

In this sample, this clonotype turned up a few times. The V gene is TRBV6-5, the J gene TRBJ1-3, with TRBD1 as a possible D gene (5 bases). The ends were cut back, 0 bases at V and 2 bases at J, with 20 bases in the middle. CDR3 length: 19 residues. Germline CDR1 MNHEY, CDR2 SVGAGI. CDR3 protein: CASSYSVDHSRETGNTIYF. The DNA of the CDR3 is TGTGCCAGCAGTTACTCGGTTGATCATTCCAGGGAAACTGGAAACACCATATATTTT.

The rearrangement uses TRBV5-1 and TRBJ2-1; D is undetermined. The germline CDR1 and CDR2 sequences are SGHRS and YFSETQ. V was shortened by 0 bases and J by 3 bases, with 10 bases between the two germline ends. CDR3 size: 15 residues. In nucleotides, the CDR3 is TGCGCCAGCAGCTTGGCCTGGCTTAGCTACAATGAGCAGTTCTTC. Its translation: CASSLAWLSYNEQFF.

This clonotype was found a few times. V is TRBV27 and J is TRBJ2-1; D is unclear. Trimming left V 5 bases short and J 7 bases short, with 12 bases between. This CDR3 has 13 residues. Germline loops: CDR1 MNHEY, CDR2 SMNVEV (reference sequence). This chain's CDR3 is CASSPKPVNEQFF. DNA for the CDR3: TGTGCCAGCAGTCCCAAGCCAGTTAATGAGCAGTTCTTC.

V usage is TRBV3-1 and J usage is TRBJ2-2; D possibly corresponds to TRBD1 (6 bases). Germline assignment: CDR1 LGHDT and CDR2 YNNKEL (reference sequence). V gave up 0 bases and J gave up 4 bases, with 15 bases separating them. The CDR3 sequence is 17 residues long. CDR3 DNA sequence: TGTGCCAGCAGCCAAGAGGGCGAACAGGGCCCCACCGGGGAGCTGTTTTTT. Its protein is CASSQEGEQGPTGELFF.

The sample holds many counts of this clonotype. V is TRBV20-1 and J is TRBJ1-2, with a possible D match to TRBD1 (5 bases). Germline lookup yields CDR1 DFQATT and CDR2 SNEGSKA (reference sequence). This CDR3 region has 13 residues. The V end lost 5 bases, the J end lost 4 bases, and 14 bases lay between the germline ends. In nucleotides, the CDR3 is TGCAGTGCTGCGAAGCCGGGGGGCTATGGCTACACCTTC. This translates into CSAAKPGGYGYTF.

The V and J genes are TRBV27 and TRBJ1-6; D unclear. Trimming pared 5 bases from V and 6 bases from J, leaving 11 bases between. This CDR3 contains 14 residues. The germline CDR1 and CDR2 sequences are MNHEY and SMNVEV (reference sequence). The CDR3: CASSNGIFNSPLHF. CDR3 coding DNA: TGTGCCAGCAGTAACGGGATCTTTAATTCACCCCTCCACTTT.

This clonotype was counted ten times or more. CDR3 protein: CATSDSPGAGRQGEQFF. The CDR3 DNA is TGTGCCACCAGTGATTCCCCAGGGGCAGGGAGACAAGGTGAGCAGTTCTTC. V usage is TRBV24-1 and J usage is TRBJ2-1; TRBD1 is a possible D gene (6 bases). Germline values: CDR1 KGHDR, CDR2 SFDVKD. CDR3 length: 17 residues. Trimming stripped 2 bases from V and 9 bases from J, with 22 bases between.

V is TRBV6-2 or TRBV6-3 and J is TRBJ2-2; D gene ambiguous. Between the trimmed V and J ends, which lost 7 bases and 4 bases, there was a span of 19 bases. The CDR3 is 16 residues long. Germline CDR1 reads MNHEY; CDR2 reads SVGEGT. DNA for the CDR3: TGTGCCAGCATCGACACAGTTTGGGCGAGCACCGGGGAGCTGTTTTTT. This translates into CASIDTVWASTGELFF.

Turning to this clonotype: One end of the junction is discordant with germline, which a read error may explain. This chain uses TRBV5-6 with TRBJ2-4; the match to TRBD1 covers 7 bases. CDR3 length: 14 amino acids. CDR1 and CDR2 (germline): SGHDT, YYEEEE. CDR3 residues: CASSLQGTKNIQCF. The CDR3 nucleotides read TGTGCCAGCAGCTTACAGGGGACCAAAAACATTCAGTGCTTC.

This clonotype was observed a few times. J is TRBJ2-3 and V is TRBV5-1; 10 bases align to TRBD2. CDR1 is SGHRS, CDR2 YFSETQ, per germline. V dropped 4 bases and J dropped 3; count of bases not matched to a gene: 8. The CDR3 loop spans 16 amino acids. DNA for the CDR3: TGCGCCAGCAGCCTCCTCGTAGCGGGGGGAACAGATACGCAGTATTTT. It encodes CASSLLVAGGTDTQYF.

Many counts were recorded for this clonotype. The chain carries TRBV20-1 and TRBJ2-7; tentatively, D is TRBD2 (6 bases). Germline CDR1 DFQATT, CDR2 SNEGSKA (reference sequence). The CDR3 runs to 16 residues. The V and J ends lost 0 bases and 5 bases respectively, with 20 bases between them. The CDR3 region has the DNA TGCAGTGCTAGAGACCTCGGAGGGGCCAAGGCTGACGAGCAGTACTTC. It specifies CSARDLGGAKADEQYF.

The rearrangement joins TRBV5-6 to TRBJ1-1; possible D gene TRBD1, 6 bases. The CDR3 has 14 residues. Deletions cut 4 bases from V and 5 bases from J, with 15 bases between. Germline V gene data show CDR1 as SGHDT and CDR2 as YYEEEE. CDR3 in DNA: TGTGCCAGCAGCGCCCCGACAGGTTGGACTGAAGCTTTCTTT. Translation gives CASSAPTGWTEAFF.

The table lists this clonotype with many counts. The chain combines TRBV29-1 with TRBJ2-3; 8 bases are shared with TRBD2. After removal of 3 bases from V and 0 bases from J, the junction contained 11 bases not matched to a gene. Germline V gene data show CDR1 as SQVTM and CDR2 as ANQGSEA. The CDR3 runs 17 residues. The CDR3: CSVDASGGLTSTDTQYF. The DNA for the CDR3 is TGCAGCGTTGACGCGAGCGGGGGACTTACTAGCACAGATACGCAGTATTTT.